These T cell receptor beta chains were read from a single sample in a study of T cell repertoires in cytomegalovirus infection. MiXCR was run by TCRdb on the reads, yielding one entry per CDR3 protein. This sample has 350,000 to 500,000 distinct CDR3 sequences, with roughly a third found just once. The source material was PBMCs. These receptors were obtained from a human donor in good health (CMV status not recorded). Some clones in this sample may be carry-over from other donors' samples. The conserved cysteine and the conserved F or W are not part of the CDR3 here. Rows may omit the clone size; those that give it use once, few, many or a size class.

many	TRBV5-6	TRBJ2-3	ASSFRGTDTQY
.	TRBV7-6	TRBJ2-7	ASSSPGGAGSYEQY
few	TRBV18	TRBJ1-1	ASSAGQLNTEAF
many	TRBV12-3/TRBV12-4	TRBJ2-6	ASSQFNSGANVLT
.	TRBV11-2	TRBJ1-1	ASSLEARGAAGAF
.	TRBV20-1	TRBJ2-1	SASPAGIQF
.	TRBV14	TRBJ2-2	ASSQETGELF
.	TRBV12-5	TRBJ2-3	ASGRTPYTDTQY
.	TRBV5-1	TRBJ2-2	ASSLRDGPGAGELF
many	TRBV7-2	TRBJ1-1	ASSPRGGTGNTEAF
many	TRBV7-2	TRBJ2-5	ASSLGQGTHQETQY
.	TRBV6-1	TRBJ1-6	ASSKDISSSYNSPLH
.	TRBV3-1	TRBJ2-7	ASSGALRGRDPYEQY
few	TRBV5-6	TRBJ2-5	ASSRWDYQETQY
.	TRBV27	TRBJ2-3	ASSSSAGGLYTQY
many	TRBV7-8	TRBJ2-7	ASSRQTYEQY
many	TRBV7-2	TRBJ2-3	ASSLVSGGLLDTQY
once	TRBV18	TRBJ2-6	ASSPDRISGANVLT
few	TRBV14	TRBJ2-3	ASTQRSTDTQY
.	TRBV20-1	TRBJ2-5	SAQGGSGLETQY
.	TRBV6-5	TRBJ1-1	ASRRTGLGTEAF
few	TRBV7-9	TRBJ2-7	ASSSGQNYYEQY
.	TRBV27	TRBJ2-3	AISPGRTTDTQY
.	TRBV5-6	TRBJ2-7	ASSWGDSYYEQY
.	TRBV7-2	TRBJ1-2	ASSSSGGTGTNYGYT
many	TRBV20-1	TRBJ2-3	SARHLRGDTQY
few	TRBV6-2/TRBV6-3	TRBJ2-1	ASSYWGWGRDEQF
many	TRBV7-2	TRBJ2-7	ASSFSPGGLSYEQY
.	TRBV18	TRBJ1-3	ASSPILAHRDLGNTIY
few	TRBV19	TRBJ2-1	ASSPRGSVYNEQF
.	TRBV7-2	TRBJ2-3	ASSLDYQGAVTDTQY
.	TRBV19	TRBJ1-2	ASSMFVGERSYGYT
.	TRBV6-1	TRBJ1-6	ASFQGGYNSPLH
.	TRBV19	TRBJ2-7	ASSNRASYDHY
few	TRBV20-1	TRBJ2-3	SASPLAGGPDTQY
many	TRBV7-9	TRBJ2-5	ASGSIPTGGKETQY
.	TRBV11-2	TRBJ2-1	ASSFWDTIYNEQI
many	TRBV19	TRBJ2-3	ASSPGRRQGLDTQY
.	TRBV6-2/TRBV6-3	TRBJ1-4	ACSDRYYGRLTEKLF
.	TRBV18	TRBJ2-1	ASSPGTSGTYNEQF
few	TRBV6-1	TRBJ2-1	ASSEQGKYNEQF
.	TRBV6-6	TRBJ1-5	ASSLTGALYSNQPQH
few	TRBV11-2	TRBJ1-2	ASSSPTGVRGYGYT
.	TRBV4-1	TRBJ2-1	ASSQGQTGEEKF
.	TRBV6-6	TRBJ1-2	ASSLLVRSGGHYGYT
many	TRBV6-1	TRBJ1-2	ASSEALSRTANYGYT
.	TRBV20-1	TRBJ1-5	SARVDREGNQPQH
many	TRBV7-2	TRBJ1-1	ASSTMGGMNTEAF
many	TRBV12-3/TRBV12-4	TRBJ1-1	ASSPLAANTEAF
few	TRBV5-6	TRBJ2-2	ASSAARFSGGSRELF
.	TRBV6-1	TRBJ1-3	ASSEGTSGNTIY
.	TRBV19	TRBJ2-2	AKQHRVSTGELF
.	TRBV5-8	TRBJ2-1	ASSLIGGALSYNEQF
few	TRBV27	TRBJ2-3	ASSFRRGGDTQY
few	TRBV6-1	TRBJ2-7	ASSEALALGVPYEQY
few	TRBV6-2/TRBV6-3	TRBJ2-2	ASKRTGATGELF
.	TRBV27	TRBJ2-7	ASSRGTGDSYEQY
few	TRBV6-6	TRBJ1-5	ASSYLGLVNQPQH
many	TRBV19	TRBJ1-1	ASSIVPVRGTEAF
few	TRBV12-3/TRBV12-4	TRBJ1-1	ASRTGLETEAF